The entry below describes one T cell receptor beta chain. No antigen is known for it. Germline loops: CDR1 LGHNA, CDR2 YNFKEQ. The CDR3 has 15 amino acids. The V end was cut by 0 bases, the J end by 4 bases, with 10 bases between. This sample is drawn from a study of Tregs in tolerant kidney transplant recipients. The overall study: An approximately three-day belatacept mixed lymphocyte reaction, sometimes plus 5-day graft donor restimulation, preceded CD4+CD25+CD127- sorting.

Some clones are missing from TCRdb's copy, which holds only in-frame ones; the method was immunoSEQ multiplex PCR. The sample comprises around 21,000 clones, under 70% of which are singletons, and roughly 3.5% rests with the top ten. The V gene is TRBV4-2, the J gene TRBJ1-3; D is undetermined. Source material: Tregs from blood cultured with allogeneic cells. The sequence was collected from a human donor in good health. DNA of the CDR3: TGTGCCAGCAGCCAAGAACCAGCGACAGGAAACACCATATATTTT. Translated, it gives CASSQEPATGNTIYF.